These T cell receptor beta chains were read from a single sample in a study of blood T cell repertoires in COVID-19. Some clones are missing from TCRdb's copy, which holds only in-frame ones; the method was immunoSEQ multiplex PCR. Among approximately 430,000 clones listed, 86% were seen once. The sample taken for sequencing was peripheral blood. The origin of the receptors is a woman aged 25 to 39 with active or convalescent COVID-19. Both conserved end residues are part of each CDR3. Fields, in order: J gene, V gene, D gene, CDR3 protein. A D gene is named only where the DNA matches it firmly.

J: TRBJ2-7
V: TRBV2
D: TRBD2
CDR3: CASSFLAGGSYEQYF

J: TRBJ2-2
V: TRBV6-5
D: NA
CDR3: CASRSSDTGELFF

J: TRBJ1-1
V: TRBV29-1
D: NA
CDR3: CSVEGGQGITEAFF

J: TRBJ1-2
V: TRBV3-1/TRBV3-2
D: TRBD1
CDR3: CASSQVDRGRVGYTF

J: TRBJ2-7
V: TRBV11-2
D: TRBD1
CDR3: CADGTASSYEQYF

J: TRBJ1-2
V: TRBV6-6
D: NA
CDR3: CASSYRPGDYGYTF

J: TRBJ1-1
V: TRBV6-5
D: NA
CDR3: CASRSGVRLNTEAFF

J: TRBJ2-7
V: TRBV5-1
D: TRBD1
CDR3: CASSPRQGVFYEQYF

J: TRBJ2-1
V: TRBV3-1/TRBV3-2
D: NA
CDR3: CASSYQTRVGEQFF

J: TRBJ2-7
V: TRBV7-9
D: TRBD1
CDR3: CASETGQGAPTYEQYF

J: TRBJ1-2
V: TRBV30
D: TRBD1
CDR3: CASELTGTGGYGYTF

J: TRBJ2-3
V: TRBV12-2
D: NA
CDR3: CASRLGPSGPRRDTQYF

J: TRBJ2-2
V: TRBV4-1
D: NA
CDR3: CASQEGGLRAGELFF

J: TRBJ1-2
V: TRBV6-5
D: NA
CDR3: CASRGIQGSYGYTF

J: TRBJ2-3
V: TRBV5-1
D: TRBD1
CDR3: CASSAAPGQGSDTQYF

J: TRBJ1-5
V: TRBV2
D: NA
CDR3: CASSLGGNNQPQHF

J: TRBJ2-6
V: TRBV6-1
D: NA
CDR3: CASSEESVTGANVLTF

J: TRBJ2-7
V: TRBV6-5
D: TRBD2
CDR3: CASRAIAGAYEQYF

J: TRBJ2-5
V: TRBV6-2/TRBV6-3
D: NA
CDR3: CASSWTGRETQYF

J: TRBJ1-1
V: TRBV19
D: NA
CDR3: CASTYSFGDTEAFF

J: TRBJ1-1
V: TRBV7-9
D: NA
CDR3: CASSRTAMNTEAFF

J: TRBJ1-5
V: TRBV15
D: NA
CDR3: CATSRDAGTGRNQPQHF

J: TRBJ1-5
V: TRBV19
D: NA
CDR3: CASSAQGPGSNQPQHF

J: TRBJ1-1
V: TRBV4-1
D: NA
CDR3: CASSQEGTGAEAFF

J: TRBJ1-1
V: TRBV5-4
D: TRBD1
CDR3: CASSPLTGGNTEAFF

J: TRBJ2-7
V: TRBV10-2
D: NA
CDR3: CASRREPQGYEQYF

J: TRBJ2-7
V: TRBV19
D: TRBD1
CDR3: CASSISQGKSYEQYF

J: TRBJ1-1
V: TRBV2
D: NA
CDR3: CASSGDPGLVGEAFF

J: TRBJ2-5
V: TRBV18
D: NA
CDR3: CASSVVASEGAQYF

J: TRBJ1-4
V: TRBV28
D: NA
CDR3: CASSFTQRRLFF

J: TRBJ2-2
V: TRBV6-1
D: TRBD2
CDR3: CASSESLAGVTGELFF

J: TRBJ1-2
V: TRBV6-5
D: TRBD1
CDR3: CASSPTGIYGYTF

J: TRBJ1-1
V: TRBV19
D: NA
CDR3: CASTSQGSTGEAFF

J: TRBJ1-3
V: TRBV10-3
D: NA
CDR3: CAIRPQGYSGNTIYF

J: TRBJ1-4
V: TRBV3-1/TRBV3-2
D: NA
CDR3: CASSRSDSGNEKLFF

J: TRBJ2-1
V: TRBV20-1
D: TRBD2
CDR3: CSASLAGGSYNEQFF

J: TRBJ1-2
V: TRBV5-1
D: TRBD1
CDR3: CASSNPGQGSYGYTF

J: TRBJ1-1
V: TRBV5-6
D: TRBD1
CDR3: CASSRDRAATEAFF

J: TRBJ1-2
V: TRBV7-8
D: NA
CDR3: CASSLAEAGPYYGYTF

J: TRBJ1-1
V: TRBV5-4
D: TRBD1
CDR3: CASSKGQGRVDTEAFF

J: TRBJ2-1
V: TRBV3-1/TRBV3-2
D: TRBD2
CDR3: CASSQASGILLSGRGNEQFF

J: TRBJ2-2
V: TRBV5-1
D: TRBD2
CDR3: CASSSSGGARTNTGELFF

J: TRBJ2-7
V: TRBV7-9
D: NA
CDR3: CASNGQNYEQYF

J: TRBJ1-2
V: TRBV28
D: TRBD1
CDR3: CASNSGQGRPNYGYTF

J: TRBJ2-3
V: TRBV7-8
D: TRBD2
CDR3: CASSLYPSGDTDTQYF

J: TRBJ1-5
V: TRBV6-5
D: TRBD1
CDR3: CASSRDRGNQPQHF

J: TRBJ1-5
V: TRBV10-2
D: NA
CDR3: CASRTQGSNQPQHF

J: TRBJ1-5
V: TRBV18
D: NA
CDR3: CASSPGGNQPQHF

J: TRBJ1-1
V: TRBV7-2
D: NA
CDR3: CASSLVPGTLTEAFF

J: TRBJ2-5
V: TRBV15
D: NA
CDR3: CATSPVSQETQYF

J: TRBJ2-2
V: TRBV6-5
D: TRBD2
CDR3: CASTASGDTGELFF

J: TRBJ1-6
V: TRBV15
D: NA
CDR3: CATSRDRGTFSFGALHF